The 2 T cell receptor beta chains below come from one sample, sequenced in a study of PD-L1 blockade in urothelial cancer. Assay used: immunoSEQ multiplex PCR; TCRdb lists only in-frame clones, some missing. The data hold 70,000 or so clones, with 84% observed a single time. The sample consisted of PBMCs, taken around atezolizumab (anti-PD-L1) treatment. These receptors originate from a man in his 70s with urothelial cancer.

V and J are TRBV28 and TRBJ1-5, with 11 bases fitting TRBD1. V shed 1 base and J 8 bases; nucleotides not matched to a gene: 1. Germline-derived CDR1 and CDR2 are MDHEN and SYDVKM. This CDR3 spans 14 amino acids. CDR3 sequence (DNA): TGTGCCAGCAGTTTATTGGGACAGGGGGAGCCCCAGCATTTT. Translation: CASSLLGQGEPQHF. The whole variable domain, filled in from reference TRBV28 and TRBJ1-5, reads DVKVTQSSRYLVKRTGEKVFLECVQDMDHENMFWYRQDPGLGLRLIYFSYDVKMKEKGDIPEGYSVSREKKERFSLILESASTNQTSMYLCASSLLGQGEPQHFGDGTRLSIL.

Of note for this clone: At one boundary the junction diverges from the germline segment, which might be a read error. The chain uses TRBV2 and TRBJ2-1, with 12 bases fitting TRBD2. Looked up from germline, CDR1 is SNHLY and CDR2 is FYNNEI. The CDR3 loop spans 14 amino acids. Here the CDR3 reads CASSPGLAGAGRIF. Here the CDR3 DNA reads TGTGCCAGCAGCCCGGGACTAGCGGGCGCCGGTCGAATCTTC.